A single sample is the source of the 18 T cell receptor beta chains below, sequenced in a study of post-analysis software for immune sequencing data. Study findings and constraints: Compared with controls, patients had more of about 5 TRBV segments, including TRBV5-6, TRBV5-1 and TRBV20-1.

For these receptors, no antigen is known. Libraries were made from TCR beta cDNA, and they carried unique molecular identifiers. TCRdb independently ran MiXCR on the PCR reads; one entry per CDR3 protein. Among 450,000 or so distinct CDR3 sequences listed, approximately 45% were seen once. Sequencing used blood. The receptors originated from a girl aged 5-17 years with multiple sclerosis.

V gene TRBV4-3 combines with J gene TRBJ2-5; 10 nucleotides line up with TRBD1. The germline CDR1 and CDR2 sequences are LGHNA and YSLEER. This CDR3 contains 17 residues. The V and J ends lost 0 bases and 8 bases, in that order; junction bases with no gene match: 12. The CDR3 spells CASSQDEPGQGRDTQYF. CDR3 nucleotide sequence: TGCGCCAGCAGCCAAGACGAACCGGGACAGGGGCGGGATACCCAGTACTTC.

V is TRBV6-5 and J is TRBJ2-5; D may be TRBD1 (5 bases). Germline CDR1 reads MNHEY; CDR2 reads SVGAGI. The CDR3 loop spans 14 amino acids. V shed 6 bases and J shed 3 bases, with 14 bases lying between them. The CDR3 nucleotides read TGTGCCAGCAGCTTGACAGACGAAAAAGAGACCCAGTACTTC. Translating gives CASSLTDEKETQYF.

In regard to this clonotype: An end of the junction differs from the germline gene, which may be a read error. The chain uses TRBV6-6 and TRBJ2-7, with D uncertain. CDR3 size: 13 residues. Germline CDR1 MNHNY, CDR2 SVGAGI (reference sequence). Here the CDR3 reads CASRYFDSYEQYF. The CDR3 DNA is TGTGCCAGCAGGTACTTCGATTCCTACGAGCAGTACTTC.

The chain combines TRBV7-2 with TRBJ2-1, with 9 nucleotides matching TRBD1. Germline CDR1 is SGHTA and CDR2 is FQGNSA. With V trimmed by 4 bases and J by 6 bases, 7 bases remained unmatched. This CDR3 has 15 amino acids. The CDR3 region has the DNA TGTGCCAGCAGCTCCCGGGACAGGGTTATCAATGAGCAGTTCTTC. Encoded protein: CASSSRDRVINEQFF.

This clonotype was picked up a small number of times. Written as DNA, the CDR3 is TGTGCCAGCAGTTTACAACAGGGGGTGTCGGGCGAGCAGTACTTC. Translated, it gives CASSLQQGVSGEQYF. The V call is TRBV27, the J call TRBJ2-7, with 8 bases fitting TRBD1. CDR3 length equals 15 residues. Germline CDR1 is MNHEY and CDR2 is SMNVEV (reference sequence). Unmatched junction bases numbered 9, after V lost 2 bases and J lost 6 bases.

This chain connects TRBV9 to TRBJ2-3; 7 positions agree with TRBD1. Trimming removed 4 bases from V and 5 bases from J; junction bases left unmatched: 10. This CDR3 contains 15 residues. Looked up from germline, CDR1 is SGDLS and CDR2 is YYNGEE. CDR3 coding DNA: TGTGCCAGCAGCTCCGGAAGGGGGCAGGTAGATACGCAGTATTTT. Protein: CASSSGRGQVDTQYF.

CDR3 amino acids: CASSLSPLATNEKLFF. Written as DNA, the CDR3 is TGTGCCAGCAGCTTATCTCCTCTTGCAACTAATGAAAAACTGTTTTTT. The chain uses TRBV7-2 and TRBJ1-4; no clear D gene. CDR1 and CDR2 (germline): SGHTA, FQGNSA. V was clipped by 2 bases and J by 0 bases, with 10 bases between them. CDR3 length: 16 residues.

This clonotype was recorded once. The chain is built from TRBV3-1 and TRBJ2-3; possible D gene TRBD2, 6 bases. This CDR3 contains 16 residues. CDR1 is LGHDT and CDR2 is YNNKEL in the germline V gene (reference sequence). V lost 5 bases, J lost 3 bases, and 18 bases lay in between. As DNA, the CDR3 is TGTGCCAGCAGCTCCGCTGGCGGGGAAGTAACAGATACGCAGTATTTT. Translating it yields CASSSAGGEVTDTQYF.

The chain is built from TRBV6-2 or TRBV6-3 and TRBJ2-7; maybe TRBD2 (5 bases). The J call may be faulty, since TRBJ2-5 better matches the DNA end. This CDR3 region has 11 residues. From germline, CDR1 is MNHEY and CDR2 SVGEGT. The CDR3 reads CASRTKETQYF. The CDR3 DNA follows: TGTGCCAGCAGGACTAAAGAGACCCAGTACTTC.

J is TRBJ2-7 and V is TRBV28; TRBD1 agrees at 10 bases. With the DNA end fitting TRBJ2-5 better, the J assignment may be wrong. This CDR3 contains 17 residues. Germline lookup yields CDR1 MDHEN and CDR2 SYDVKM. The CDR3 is CASSSPLSTGGKETQYF. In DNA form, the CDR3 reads TGTGCCAGCAGTTCTCCATTATCGACAGGGGGCAAGGAGACCCAGTACTTC.

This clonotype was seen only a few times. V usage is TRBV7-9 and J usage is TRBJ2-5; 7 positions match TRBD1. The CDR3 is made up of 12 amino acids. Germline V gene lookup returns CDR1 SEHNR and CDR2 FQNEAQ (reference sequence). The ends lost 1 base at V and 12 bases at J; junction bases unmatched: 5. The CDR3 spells CASSLETGLEYF. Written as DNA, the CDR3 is TGTGCCAGCAGCTTAGAGACAGGGCTTGAGTACTTC.

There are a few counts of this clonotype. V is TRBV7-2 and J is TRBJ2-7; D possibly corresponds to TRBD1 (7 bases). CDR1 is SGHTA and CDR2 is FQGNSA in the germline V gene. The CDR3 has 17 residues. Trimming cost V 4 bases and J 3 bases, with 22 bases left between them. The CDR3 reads CASSYYGGTVEHYEQYF. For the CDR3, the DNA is TGTGCCAGCAGCTACTACGGCGGGACAGTAGAGCACTACGAGCAGTACTTC.

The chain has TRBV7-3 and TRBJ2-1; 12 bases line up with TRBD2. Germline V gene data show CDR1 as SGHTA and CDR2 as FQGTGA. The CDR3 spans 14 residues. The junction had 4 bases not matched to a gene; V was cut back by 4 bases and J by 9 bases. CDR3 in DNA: TGTGCCAGCAGCTCGACTAGCGGGAGTACTGAGCAGTTCTTC. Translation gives CASSSTSGSTEQFF. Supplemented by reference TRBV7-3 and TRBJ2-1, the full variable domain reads GAGVSQTPSNKVTEKGKYVELRCDPISGHTALYWYRQSLGQGPEFLIYFQGTGAADDSGLPNDRFFAVRPEGSVSTLKIQRTERGDSAVYLCASSSTSGSTEQFFGPGTRLTVL.

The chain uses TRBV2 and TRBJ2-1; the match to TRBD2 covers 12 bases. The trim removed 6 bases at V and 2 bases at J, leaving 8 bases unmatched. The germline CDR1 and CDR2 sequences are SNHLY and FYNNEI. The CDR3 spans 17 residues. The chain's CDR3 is CASSPTSGSTPYNEQFF. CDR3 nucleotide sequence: TGTGCCAGCAGCCCGACTAGCGGGAGCACCCCCTACAATGAGCAGTTCTTC.

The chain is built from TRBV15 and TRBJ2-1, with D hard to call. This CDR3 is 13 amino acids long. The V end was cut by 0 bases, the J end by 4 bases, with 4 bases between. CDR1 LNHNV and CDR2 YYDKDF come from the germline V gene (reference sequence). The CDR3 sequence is CATSREGYNEQFF. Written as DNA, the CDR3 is TGTGCCACCAGCAGAGAGGGGTACAATGAGCAGTTCTTC.

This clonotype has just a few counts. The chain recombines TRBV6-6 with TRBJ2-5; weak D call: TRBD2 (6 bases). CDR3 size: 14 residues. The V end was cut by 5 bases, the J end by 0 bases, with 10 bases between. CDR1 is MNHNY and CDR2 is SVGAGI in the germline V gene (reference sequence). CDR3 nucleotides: TGTGCCAGCAGTATTGGGGGGTACCAAGAGACCCAGTACTTC. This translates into CASSIGGYQETQYF.

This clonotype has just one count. The CDR3 coding sequence is TGTGCCAGCAGTTATAGTCGGTTCGGGGAATCCTACAATGAGCAGTTCTTC. Translation gives CASSYSRFGESYNEQFF. The chain carries TRBV6-2 or TRBV6-3 and TRBJ2-1, with a possible D match to TRBD2 (5 bases). This CDR3 contains 17 residues. Trimming pared 3 bases from V and 1 base from J, leaving 16 bases between. Germline values: CDR1 MNHEY, CDR2 SVGEGT.

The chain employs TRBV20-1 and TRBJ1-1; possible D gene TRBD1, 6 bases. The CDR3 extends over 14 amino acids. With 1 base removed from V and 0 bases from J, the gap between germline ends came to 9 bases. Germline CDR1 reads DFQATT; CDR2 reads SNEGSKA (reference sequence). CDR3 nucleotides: TGCAGTGCTAGAGCGGGGGCCATGAACACTGAAGCTTTCTTT. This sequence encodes CSARAGAMNTEAFF.